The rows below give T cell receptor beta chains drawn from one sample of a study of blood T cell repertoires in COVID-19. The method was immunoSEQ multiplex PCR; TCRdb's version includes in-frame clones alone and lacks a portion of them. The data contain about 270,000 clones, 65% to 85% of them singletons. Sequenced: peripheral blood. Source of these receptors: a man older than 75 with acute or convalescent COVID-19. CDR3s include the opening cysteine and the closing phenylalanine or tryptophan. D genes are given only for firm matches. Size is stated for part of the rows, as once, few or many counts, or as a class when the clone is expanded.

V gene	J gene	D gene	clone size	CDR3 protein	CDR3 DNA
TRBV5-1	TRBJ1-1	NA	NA	CASSLRQLNTEAFF	TGCGCCAGCAGCTTAAGACAGCTGAACACTGAAGCTTTCTTT
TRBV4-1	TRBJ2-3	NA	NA	CASSQPSRDDTQYF	TGCGCCAGCAGCCAGCCTTCGAGGGATGATACGCAGTATTTT
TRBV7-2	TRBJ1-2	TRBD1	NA	CASSLAVARGNYGYTF	TGTGCCAGCAGCTTAGCGGTGGCCAGGGGGAACTATGGCTACACCTTC
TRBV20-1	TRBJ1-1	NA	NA	CSASRSGEAFF	TGCAGTGCTAGCAGGTCCGGTGAAGCTTTCTTT
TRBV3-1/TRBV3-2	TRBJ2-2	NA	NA	CASSQYGGELFF	TGTGCCAGCAGCCAGTACGGCGGGGAGCTGTTTTTT
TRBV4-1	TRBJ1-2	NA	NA	CASSATVYYGYTF	TGCGCCAGCAGCGCCACAGTTTACTATGGCTACACCTTC
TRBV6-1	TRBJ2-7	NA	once	CASSEVGGRVDEQYF	TGTGCCAGCAGTGAAGTCGGGGGGCGCGTCGACGAGCAGTACTTC
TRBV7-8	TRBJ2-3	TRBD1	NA	CASSYLTGVWDTQYF	TGTGCCAGCAGCTATCTTACAGGGGTTTGGGATACGCAGTATTTT
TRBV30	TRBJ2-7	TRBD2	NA	CAWSVGGGSSGEQYF	TGTGCCTGGAGTGTTGGCGGCGGGAGCTCAGGCGAGCAGTACTTC
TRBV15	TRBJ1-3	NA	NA	CATSEGLISGNTIYF	TGTGCCACCAGCGAAGGACTGATCTCTGGAAACACCATATATTTT
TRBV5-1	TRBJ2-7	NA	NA	CASRRGPIGSEQYF	TGCGCCAGCAGACGTGGGCCGATTGGGAGCGAGCAGTACTTC
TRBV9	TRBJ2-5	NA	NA	CASSRGNREGQETQYF	TGTGCCAGCAGCCGAGGAAACAGGGAGGGCCAAGAGACCCAGTACTTC
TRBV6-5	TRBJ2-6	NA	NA	CASSYSAGTGANVLTF	TGTGCCAGCAGTTACTCAGCCGGGACAGGGGCCAACGTCCTGACTTTC
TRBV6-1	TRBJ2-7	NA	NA	CASSEAGVSYEQYF	TGTGCCAGCAGTGAAGCGGGAGTGTCCTACGAGCAGTACTTC
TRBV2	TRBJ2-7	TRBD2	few	CASRDSGSWYEQYF	TGTGCCAGCAGAGATAGCGGGAGCTGGTACGAGCAGTACTTC
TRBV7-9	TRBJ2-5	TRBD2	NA	CASSPGFLAGGPRETQYF	TGTGCCAGCAGCCCCGGCTTTCTAGCGGGGGGGCCTCGAGAGACCCAGTACTTC
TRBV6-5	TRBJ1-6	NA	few	CASRDSYNSPLHF	TGTGCCAGCAGGGACAGCTATAATTCACCCCTCCACTTT
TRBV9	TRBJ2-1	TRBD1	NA	CASSVDPGQGAVNEQFF	TGTGCCAGCAGCGTGGACCCCGGACAGGGGGCCGTCAATGAGCAGTTCTTC
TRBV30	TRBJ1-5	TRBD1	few	CAWSAGTVNQPQHF	TGTGCCTGGAGTGCCGGGACAGTGAATCAGCCCCAGCATTTT
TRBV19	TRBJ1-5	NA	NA	CASSSHISNQPQHF	TGTGCCAGTAGTAGCCACATAAGCAATCAGCCCCAGCATTTT
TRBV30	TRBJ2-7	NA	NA	CAWSAGHTYEQYF	TGTGCCTGGAGTGCGGGTCATACCTACGAGCAGTACTTC
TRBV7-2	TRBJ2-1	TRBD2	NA	CASRRDGGRALNEQFF	TGTGCCAGCAGAAGAGATGGCGGGAGGGCCCTCAATGAGCAGTTCTTC
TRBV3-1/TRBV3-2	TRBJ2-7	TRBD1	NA	CASSSPGTGLYEQYF	TGTGCCAGCAGCTCTCCCGGGACAGGGCTCTACGAGCAGTACTTC
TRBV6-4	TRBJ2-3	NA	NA	CASSQQVQDTQYF	TGTGCCAGCAGTCAACAGGTGCAAGATACGCAGTATTTT
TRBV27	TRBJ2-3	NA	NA	CASSFRGAYTQYF	TGTGCCAGCAGTTTCAGGGGTGCTTATACGCAGTATTTT
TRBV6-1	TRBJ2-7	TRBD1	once	CASSEVGWTGSYEQYF	TGTGCCAGCAGTGAAGTAGGGTGGACAGGCTCCTACGAGCAGTACTTC
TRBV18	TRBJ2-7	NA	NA	CASSPGTRISEQYF	TGTGCCAGCTCCCCCGGGACTCGCATTTCCGAGCAGTACTTC
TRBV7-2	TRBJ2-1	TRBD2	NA	CASSPRAGAGVISYNEQFF	TGTGCCAGCAGCCCCCGCGCCGGGGCGGGGGTCATTTCCTACAATGAGCAGTTCTTC